This entry is about one T cell receptor beta chain. Its target is not known. This sample was included in a study of regulatory dendritic cells for organ transplantation. Points from the study as a whole: Naive T cells showed high diversity, memory cells less, memory CD8+ least. Mature dendritic cells appeared to drive more memory CD8+ clonal expansion than regulatory ones. Among resting subsets, memory CD8+ cells contained the most alloreactive clonotypes.

Clones were sequenced by immunoSEQ multiplex PCR, and TCRdb holds only the in-frame ones, with some missing. The sample holds 35,000 to 45,000 clones, 90% to 95% seen once. FACS sorted CD4+ or CD8+ T cells into CD45RA+ naive and CD45RO+ memory. This CDR3 has 13 residues. V lost 5 bases and J 4 bases, leaving 11 bases between the germline ends. Germline V lookup: CDR1 MNHEY, CDR2 SVGAGI. This clonotype originated in a human donor in good health. Sequencing was performed on naive CD8+ T cells from blood. As to subset: CD45RA+ naive T cells. The chain is built from TRBV6-5 and TRBJ1-1; no firm D call. This CDR3 is CASSDLLGTEAFF. As DNA, the CDR3 is TGTGCCAGCAGTGACCTGTTGGGCACTGAAGCTTTCTTT.